The rows below give T cell receptor beta chains drawn from one sample of a study of blood T cell repertoires in COVID-19. Profiled with immunoSEQ multiplex PCR; TCRdb holds only in-frame clones, not every one. The data contain 310,000 or so clones, 87% of them singletons. The specimen was PBMCs or T cells enriched from blood (not recorded which). Source of these receptors: a woman aged 18-35 years who had recovered from COVID-19. The CDR3 runs from the conserved cysteine through the conserved F or W. D genes are given only for firm matches. A clone size is listed for some rows: how often the clone was seen (once, few, many), or a class if it is expanded.

clone_size j_call v_call d_call cdr3_aa cdr3_nt
NA TRBJ1-2 TRBV6-5 NA CASGQVAGNYGYTF TGTGCCAGCGGTCAGGTTGCGGGAAACTATGGCTACACCTTC
NA TRBJ1-1 TRBV21-1 NA CASSSHDSPNTEAFF TGTGCCAGCAGCAGTCATGACAGCCCGAACACTGAAGCTTTCTTT
NA TRBJ1-3 TRBV7-2 NA CASSLGVFPRYGNTIYF TGTGCCAGCAGCTTAGGAGTTTTCCCGCGTTACGGAAACACCATATATTTT
NA TRBJ2-7 TRBV18 NA CASSPGLAGSYEQYF TGTGCCAGCTCACCCGGGCTAGCAGGCTCCTACGAGCAGTACTTC
NA TRBJ2-3 TRBV11-3 NA CASSRFSETDTQYF TGTGCCAGCAGCCGATTTAGCGAGACAGATACGCAGTATTTT
NA TRBJ2-7 TRBV5-5 NA CASSLEVGVGLNEQYF TGTGCCAGCAGCTTGGAGGTAGGGGTCGGCCTTAACGAGCAGTACTTC
NA TRBJ1-3 TRBV23-1 NA CASRPTSGTPIGNTIYF TGCGCCAGCAGACCCACCTCCGGGACACCCATCGGAAACACCATATATTTT
NA TRBJ2-7 TRBV7-9 TRBD1 CASSFAGGSYEQYF TGTGCCAGCAGCTTCGCAGGGGGTTCCTACGAGCAGTACTTC
NA TRBJ2-7 TRBV10-1 TRBD2 CASSESRERGYEQYF TGCGCCAGCAGTGAGTCGCGGGAGCGGGGCTACGAGCAGTACTTC
NA TRBJ1-4 TRBV6-6 NA CASSSDSRVPKLFF TGTGCCAGCAGCTCCGACAGCCGGGTCCCGAAACTGTTTTTT
NA TRBJ2-1 TRBV7-9 TRBD2 CASSSAWTRYPYNEQFF TGTGCCAGCAGCTCGGCATGGACTAGATACCCCTACAATGAGCAGTTCTTC
few TRBJ1-4 TRBV18 NA CASSQQGADEKLFF TGTGCCAGCTCACAACAGGGAGCGGATGAAAAACTGTTTTTT
NA TRBJ2-7 TRBV12-3/TRBV12-4 TRBD1 CASSSGTAYEQYF TGTGCCAGCAGCTCCGGGACAGCCTACGAGCAGTACTTC
NA TRBJ2-1 TRBV6-1 TRBD2 CASSEGRGVDNEQFF TGTGCCAGCAGTGAAGGGCGGGGGGTGGACAATGAGCAGTTCTTC
NA TRBJ2-2 TRBV7-3 NA CASSLTPTAGELFF TGTGCCAGCAGCTTAACACCTACGGCCGGGGAGCTGTTTTTT
once TRBJ2-5 TRBV6-6 TRBD1 CASSRGQGETQYF TGTGCCAGCAGTCGAGGACAGGGGGAGACCCAGTACTTC
NA TRBJ2-7 TRBV7-8 TRBD1 CASSGRDRAYEQYF TGTGCCAGCAGCGGGAGGGACAGGGCCTACGAGCAGTACTTC
NA TRBJ2-4 TRBV4-3 NA CASSQDLEGAKNIQYF TGCGCCAGCAGCCAAGATCTTGAGGGAGCCAAAAACATTCAGTACTTC
many TRBJ2-7 TRBV4-1 TRBD1 CASSQEPGQGSYEQYF TGCGCCAGCAGCCAAGAGCCCGGACAGGGGAGCTACGAGCAGTACTTC
NA TRBJ1-2 TRBV3-1/TRBV3-2 NA CASTPGEGNYGYTF TGTGCCAGCACCCCGGGGGAAGGGAATTATGGCTACACCTTC
NA TRBJ2-2 TRBV7-2 TRBD2 CAKTTSGRASGELFF TGTGCCAAGACAACTAGCGGGAGGGCCTCCGGGGAGCTGTTTTTT
NA TRBJ1-5 TRBV28 NA CASSFRAGGNQPQHF TGTGCCAGCAGTTTTAGGGCAGGGGGCAATCAGCCCCAGCATTTT
NA TRBJ2-1 TRBV18 TRBD1 CASSPPTGRNEQFF TGTGCCAGCTCACCACCGACAGGGCGCAATGAGCAGTTCTTC
NA TRBJ1-1 TRBV4-2 TRBD1 CASSQDQGQTNTEAFF TGTGCCAGCAGCCAAGATCAGGGACAGACGAACACTGAAGCTTTCTTT
NA TRBJ2-7 TRBV2 TRBD1 CASSDDSRGLREQYF TGTGCCAGCAGTGACGACAGCAGGGGGCTTAGGGAGCAGTACTTC
NA TRBJ1-4 TRBV27 NA CASSLGGDREKLFF TGTGCCAGCAGTTTAGGAGGGGATCGAGAAAAACTGTTTTTT
once TRBJ2-1 TRBV28 TRBD2 CASSSWTSGAMLEQFF TGTGCCAGCAGTTCGTGGACTAGCGGGGCGATGTTAGAGCAGTTCTTC
NA TRBJ2-7 TRBV7-6 TRBD1 CASSSLQGVSYEQYF TGTGCCAGCAGCTCCCTACAGGGGGTATCCTACGAGCAGTACTTC
NA TRBJ2-1 TRBV7-6 TRBD2 CASSLLAGGSHNEQFF TGTGCCAGCAGCTTACTAGCGGGAGGCTCCCACAATGAGCAGTTCTTC
NA TRBJ2-7 TRBV13 TRBD1 CASSSTGPLGVEQYF TGTGCCAGCAGCTCGACAGGGCCCTTAGGAGTCGAGCAGTACTTC
NA TRBJ1-2 TRBV18 NA CASSPRQENTYGYTF TGTGCCAGCTCACCCCGGCAGGAAAACACCTATGGCTACACCTTC
NA TRBJ1-4 TRBV7-2 NA CASSFRGSAEKLFF TGTGCCAGCAGCTTTCGTGGGAGCGCGGAAAAACTGTTTTTT
NA TRBJ1-5 TRBV27 NA CASSQLGIRPQHF TGTGCCAGCAGCCAACTCGGGATCAGGCCCCAGCATTTT
once TRBJ2-3 TRBV9 TRBD2 CASSLTSGSGRDTQYF TGTGCCAGCAGCTTGACTAGCGGGAGCGGTAGGGATACGCAGTATTTT
NA TRBJ1-2 TRBV5-1 NA CASSLQGTANYGYTF TGCGCCAGCAGCTTACAGGGTACAGCTAACTATGGCTACACCTTC